One sample yielded the 17 T cell receptor beta chains listed below, sequenced in a study of T cells in Graves' hyperthyroidism and ophthalmopathy. TCR beta CDR3 regions were amplified from RNA. The HTBI primer set served for first-round RT-PCR of the TCR CDR3. TCRdb re-called the multiplex PCR reads with MiXCR, one entry per CDR3 protein. Here the sample spans some 560,000 distinct CDR3 sequences, 14% being singletons. Material: blood. Receptors were obtained from a woman in her thirties or forties with Graves' hyperthyroidism.

The table lists this clonotype with a few counts. The CDR3 sequence: CASSTRESGTDTQYF. The CDR3 coding sequence is TGTGCCAGTAGTACCCGGGAGAGCGGCACAGATACGCAGTATTTT. This rearrangement joins TRBV19 to TRBJ2-3; D possibly corresponds to TRBD2 (6 bases). Germline V gene data show CDR1 as LNHDA and CDR2 as SQIVND (reference sequence). The CDR3 totals 15 residues. The V and J ends lost 4 bases and 1 base respectively, with 12 bases between them.

This chain uses TRBV29-1 with TRBJ1-1; 10 nucleotides line up with TRBD1. Trimming cost V 3 bases and J 4 bases; bases outside gene matches: 2. This CDR3 is 13 amino acids long. Germline V lookup: CDR1 SQVTM, CDR2 ANQGSEA. CDR3 loop: CSVDRDRGTEAFF. The DNA of the CDR3 is TGCAGCGTTGACCGGGACAGGGGCACTGAAGCTTTCTTT.

The table lists this clonotype with a few counts. This sequence joins TRBV11-3 and TRBJ1-4, with 8 bases that match TRBD1. Losses at the gene ends were 1 base for V and 0 bases for J; bases not matched to a gene: 13. Germline CDR1 SGHNT, CDR2 YENEEA. The CDR3 is 20 residues long. CDR3 in DNA: TGTGCCAGCAGCTTAGTGGGGCTGGCAGGGGGCCCTGCAACTAATGAAAAACTGTTTTTT. This encodes CASSLVGLAGGPATNEKLFF.

At least ten counts were recorded for this clonotype. This chain connects TRBV6-1 to TRBJ1-5; TRBD1 aligns across 9 bases. The CDR3 length is 13 residues. The V and J ends lost 6 bases and 4 bases, in that order; junction bases with no gene match: 1. Germline V gene sequence: CDR1 MNHNS, CDR2 SASEGT. The CDR3 nucleotides are TGTGCCAGCAGACAGGGGGCGAATCAGCCCCAGCATTTT. Amino acid sequence: CASRQGANQPQHF.

In its sample, this clonotype was seen a few times. The chain uses TRBV4-1 and TRBJ2-3; no clear D. The CDR3 sequence is 17 residues long. Germline CDR1 is MGHRA and CDR2 is YSYEKL. Trimming stripped 1 base from V and 3 bases from J, with 17 bases between. CDR3 nucleotide sequence: TGCGCCAGCAGCCAAGTTCACGGCCCTCCAGGTACAGATACGCAGTATTTT. It yields the protein CASSQVHGPPGTDTQYF.

The chain is built from TRBV7-2 and TRBJ2-7; no clear D gene. The CDR3 runs to 14 residues. Germline V lookup: CDR1 SGHTA, CDR2 FQGNSA. The germline V and J ends were trimmed by 5 bases and 3 bases, with 14 bases remaining between them. CDR3 region: CASSLDETRYEQYF. The CDR3 nucleotides are TGTGCCAGCAGCCTCGACGAGACCCGCTACGAGCAGTACTTC.

This clonotype was counted many times. The chain combines TRBV5-1 with TRBJ1-2, with TRBD1 matching 7 bases. J gave up 4 bases and V 2 bases, and 11 bases lay outside the gene matches. The V gene's germline CDR1 is SGHRS and CDR2 YFSETQ. The CDR3 covers 16 residues. The CDR3 protein is CASSLSGDSASYGYTF. CDR3 nucleotides: TGCGCCAGCAGCTTAAGTGGGGACAGTGCTTCCTATGGCTACACCTTC. Supplemented by reference TRBV5-1 and TRBJ1-2, the full variable domain reads KAGVTQTPRYLIKTRGQQVTLSCSPISGHRSVSWYQQTPGQGLQFLFEYFSETQRNKGNFPGRFSGRQFSNSRSEMNVSTLELGDSALYLCASSLSGDSASYGYTFGSGTRLTVV.

CDR3 nucleotides: TGCGCCAGCAGCCTGCCAGCGGGAGGCTCCTACAATGAGCAGTTCTTC. Encoded protein: CASSLPAGGSYNEQFF. The V gene is TRBV4-1, the J gene TRBJ2-1; 9 bases map to TRBD2. The V gene's germline CDR1 is MGHRA and CDR2 YSYEKL. J was trimmed by 0 bases and V by 4 bases; bases with no gene match: 4. The CDR3 has 16 residues.

The chain joins TRBV7-9 to TRBJ2-1; 10 positions match TRBD1. Germline CDR1 reads SEHNR; CDR2 reads FQNEAQ (reference sequence). The CDR3 runs 18 residues. The junction had 10 bases not matched to a gene; V was cut back by 4 bases and J by 1 base. CDR3 region: CASSSETGGHGSYNEQFF. In DNA, the CDR3 is TGTGCCAGCAGCTCAGAGACAGGGGGCCATGGATCCTACAATGAGCAGTTCTTC.

This clonotype was recorded at least ten times. The rearrangement links TRBV7-9 to TRBJ2-7; perhaps TRBD1 as D (5 bases). CDR1 SEHNR and CDR2 FQNEAQ come from the germline V gene (reference sequence). Trimming removed 4 bases from V and 0 bases from J, with 10 bases in between. This CDR3 region has 14 residues. DNA of the CDR3: TGTGCCAGCAGCTCCGGACAACTCTCCTACGAGCAGTACTTC. It is translated as CASSSGQLSYEQYF. The whole variable domain, remainder taken from reference TRBV7-9 and TRBJ2-7, is DTGVSQNPRHKITKRGQNVTFRCDPISEHNRLYWYRQTLGQGPEFLTYFQNEAQLEKSRLLSDRFSAERPKGSFSTLEIQRTEQGDSAMYLCASSSGQLSYEQYFGPGTRLTVT.

A few counts support this clonotype. The rearrangement uses TRBV7-9 and TRBJ1-1, with TRBD1 identical over 10 bases. CDR3 length: 18 amino acids. Looked up from germline, CDR1 is SEHNR and CDR2 is FQNEAQ (reference sequence). V dropped 6 bases and J dropped 3; count of bases not matched to a gene: 16. The chain's CDR3 is CASRPKWDRGFRDTEAFF. For the CDR3, the DNA is TGTGCCAGCAGGCCGAAATGGGACAGGGGATTTAGGGACACTGAAGCTTTCTTT. The whole variable domain, filled in from reference TRBV7-9 and TRBJ1-1, reads DTGVSQNPRHKITKRGQNVTFRCDPISEHNRLYWYRQTLGQGPEFLTYFQNEAQLEKSRLLSDRFSAERPKGSFSTLEIQRTEQGDSAMYLCASRPKWDRGFRDTEAFFGQGTRLTVV.

This clonotype was recorded a few times. J is TRBJ2-1 and V is TRBV5-8; D may match TRBD1 or TRBD2 (5 bases each). The ends were cut back, 4 bases at V and 4 bases at J, with 12 bases in the middle. Germline loops: CDR1 SGHTS, CDR2 YDEGEE. The length of the CDR3 is 14 residues. The CDR3 sequence is CASSMDTGYNEQFF. CDR3 sequence (DNA): TGTGCCAGCAGCATGGACACGGGATACAATGAGCAGTTCTTC.

This clonotype has ten or more counts. The rearrangement links TRBV3-1 to TRBJ2-1, with no clear D. The germline V and J ends were trimmed by 1 base and 9 bases, with 7 bases remaining between them. CDR1 is LGHDT, CDR2 YNNKEL, per germline (reference sequence). The CDR3 totals 12 residues. For the CDR3, the DNA is TGTGCCAGCAGCCAAGGGCCCCGTGAGCAGTTCTTC. Translated, it gives CASSQGPREQFF.

This clonotype was counted at least ten times. The chain couples TRBV18 to TRBJ1-2; D gene uncertain. Deletions cut 5 bases from V and 7 bases from J, with 8 bases between. The CDR3 totals 11 residues. CDR1 and CDR2 from the germline V gene are KGHSH and LQKENI. CDR3 sequence reads: CASSKDAGYTF. CDR3 DNA: TGTGCCAGCTCAAAGGACGCTGGCTACACCTTC.

There are many counts of this clonotype. V gene TRBV2 combines with J gene TRBJ1-5, with 9 bases identical to TRBD1. Trimming removed 6 bases from V and 1 base from J; junction bases left unmatched: 4. Germline CDR1 and CDR2: SNHLY and FYNNEI. This CDR3 is 15 amino acids long. CDR3 residues: CASSRGQGSNQPQHF. CDR3 nucleotides: TGTGCCAGCAGCCGGGGACAGGGAAGCAATCAGCCCCAGCATTTT.

Comments on this clonotype: This clone may be a read error of a much larger clone one base away. The chain employs TRBV5-1 and TRBJ2-6; D is perhaps TRBD2 (6 bases). Trimming took off 4 bases at V and 2 bases at J, with 19 bases between the two ends. This CDR3 is 18 amino acids long. CDR1 is SGHRS, CDR2 YFSETQ, per germline. CDR3 protein: CASSPAVGGAPGANVLTF. The CDR3 nucleotides read TGCGCCAGCAGCCCCGCGGTGGGGGGTGCGCCTGGGGCCAACGTCCTGACTTTC.

This clonotype was seen many times. The chain combines TRBV5-1 with TRBJ1-1, with 7 positions matching TRBD1. CDR1 and CDR2 (germline): SGHRS, YFSETQ. The CDR3 is 17 amino acids. Trimming removed 1 base from V and 0 bases from J; junction bases left unmatched: 9. CDR3 DNA sequence: TGCGCCAGCAGCTTGCGGGTAGGGGGCAAGATGAACACTGAAGCTTTCTTT. Translated: CASSLRVGGKMNTEAFF.